Below are 27 T cell receptor beta chains sequenced from a single sample in a study of shared clonotypes between healthy human individuals. The method was immunoSEQ multiplex PCR; TCRdb's version includes in-frame clones alone and lacks a portion of them. This sample has 550,000 to 650,000 clones, with 90% to 97% found just once. CD45RO-negative, CCR7-positively selected cells formed the naive CD8 fraction, excluding terminally differentiated effector memory CD45RA+ cells. Sequencing was performed on naive CD8+ T cells sorted from blood. These receptors were collected from a woman aged 30 to 39 in good health.

The V and J genes are TRBV7-9 and TRBJ2-7, with TRBD1 matching 7 bases. The length of the CDR3 is 12 residues. Germline loops: CDR1 SEHNR, CDR2 FQNEAQ (reference sequence). J gave up 4 bases and V 5 bases, and 2 bases lay outside the gene matches. CDR3 in amino acids: CASSARGYEQYF. CDR3 bases: TGTGCCAGCAGCGCCAGGGGGTACGAGCAGTACTTC.

J is TRBJ2-1 and V is TRBV19, with D perhaps TRBD1 (5 bases). This CDR3 spans 13 amino acids. Trimming cost V 7 bases and J 7 bases, with 14 bases left between them. Germline V gene data show CDR1 as LNHDA and CDR2 as SQIVND (reference sequence). This CDR3 is CASMSDTKNEQFF. For the CDR3, the DNA is TGTGCCAGTATGTCGGACACTAAGAATGAGCAGTTCTTC.

The chain carries TRBV2 and TRBJ2-7; D remains ambiguous. The CDR3 has 20 residues. V lost 0 bases and J 2 bases, leaving 26 bases between the germline ends. Germline V gene lookup returns CDR1 SNHLY and CDR2 FYNNEI. CDR3 sequence (DNA): TGTGCCAGCAGTGAAGCTCCGATCTGGGCCGAGAGCGCTGCTCCCTACGAGCAGTACTTC. Translation gives CASSEAPIWAESAAPYEQYF.

This chain's CDR3 is CASSQADGRSGNTIYF. The CDR3, as DNA: TGCGCCAGCAGCCAAGCCGACGGACGCTCTGGAAACACCATATATTTT. The chain recombines TRBV4-1 with TRBJ1-3; D gene uncertain. The CDR3 has 16 amino acids. Germline lookup yields CDR1 MGHRA and CDR2 YSYEKL. The ends were cut back, 1 base at V and 0 bases at J, with 10 bases in the middle.

The chain links TRBV11-2 to TRBJ2-1, with D perhaps given as TRBD1 or TRBD2 (5 bases each). V was clipped by 6 bases and J by 4 bases, with 16 bases between them. The CDR3 extends over 15 amino acids. Germline V gene data show CDR1 as SGHAT and CDR2 as FQNNGV. The CDR3 coding sequence is TGTGCCAGCAGGAGACCGTGGGGGTCGTACAATGAGCAGTTCTTC. It yields the protein CASRRPWGSYNEQFF.

The chain couples TRBV18 to TRBJ2-3; D is undetermined. The CDR3 contains 16 residues. The ends were cut back, 0 bases at V and 4 bases at J, with 14 bases in the middle. Per germline, CDR1 KGHSH and CDR2 LQKENI. This CDR3 reads CASSPPRATTADTQYF. Here the CDR3 DNA reads TGTGCCAGCTCACCACCTCGGGCAACGACCGCAGATACGCAGTATTTT.

This clone has only one observation. The chain employs TRBV7-9 and TRBJ2-7; a possible D gene is TRBD1 (6 bases). Germline V CDR1 and CDR2: SEHNR, FQNEAQ (reference sequence). This CDR3 is 14 amino acids long. V was trimmed by 4 bases and J by 1 base, leaving 11 bases between them. CDR3 residues: CASSYGTFSYEQYF. The DNA for the CDR3 is TGTGCCAGCAGCTATGGGACATTTTCCTACGAGCAGTACTTC.

The chain uses TRBV19 and TRBJ2-1; TRBD2 agrees at 13 bases. The CDR3 is made up of 17 amino acids. J gave up 4 bases and V 3 bases, and 6 bases lay outside the gene matches. Germline CDR1 and CDR2: LNHDA and SQIVND (reference sequence). The CDR3 protein is CASSMEGLAGSYNEQFF. The CDR3 DNA follows: TGTGCCAGTAGTATGGAGGGACTAGCGGGATCGTACAATGAGCAGTTCTTC.

The V gene is TRBV4-2, the J gene TRBJ2-7; 10 nucleotides agree with TRBD1. Germline V gene data show CDR1 as LGHNA and CDR2 as YNFKEQ. The J segment lost 6 bases and the V segment lost 8 bases, leaving 13 bases of the junction unmatched. This CDR3 is 15 amino acids long. CDR3: CASQGPGTGVFEQYF. The CDR3 DNA reads TGTGCCAGCCAGGGGCCCGGGACAGGGGTCTTCGAGCAGTACTTC.

The V and J genes are TRBV23-1 and TRBJ2-3; D may be TRBD2 (5 bases). TRBV23-1 is annotated as an ORF whose role is uncertain. The CDR3 runs 13 residues. The ends were cut back, 7 bases at V and 6 bases at J, with 14 bases in the middle. The CDR3 here is CASTGDPADTQYF. The CDR3, as DNA: TGCGCCAGCACCGGGGATCCCGCGGATACGCAGTATTTT.

The CDR3 sequence: CATSPWVANNEQFF. Written as DNA, the CDR3 is TGTGCCACCAGTCCTTGGGTGGCAAACAATGAGCAGTTCTTC. The V gene is TRBV15, the J gene TRBJ2-1; the D is unclear. The CDR3 runs to 14 residues. With 6 bases removed from V and 5 bases from J, the gap between germline ends came to 14 bases. Per germline, CDR1 LNHNV and CDR2 YYDKDF (reference sequence).

The J gene is TRBJ1-2, the V gene TRBV11-2, with 8 bases lining up with TRBD1. CDR1 and CDR2 (germline): SGHAT, FQNNGV. The CDR3 consists of 17 residues. V lost 5 bases to trimming and J lost 4 bases; unmatched junction nucleotides: 15. CDR3: CASSPNDQDRVGYGYTF. The CDR3 bases are TGTGCCAGCAGCCCCAATGATCAGGACAGGGTGGGCTATGGCTACACCTTC.

With regard to this clone: One end of the junction is discordant with germline, which a read error may explain. J is TRBJ1-1 and V is TRBV5-6; D is undetermined. The CDR3 sequence is 15 residues long. Looked up from germline, CDR1 is SGHDT and CDR2 is YYEEEE. The CDR3 DNA reads TGTACCAGCAGCTTGGAATTAAGGAAGAACACTGAAGCTTTCTTT. It codes for CTSSLELRKNTEAFF.

This clone was seen a handful of times. The rearrangement links TRBV4-1 to TRBJ1-1; D is unclear. This CDR3 is built from 13 residues. The germline gives CDR1 MGHRA, CDR2 YSYEKL. With 2 bases removed from V and 7 bases from J, the gap between germline ends came to 11 bases. CDR3 sequence: CASSQTFRYEAFF. The CDR3 nucleotides are TGCGCCAGCAGCCAAACCTTCCGGTATGAAGCTTTCTTT.

The chain employs TRBV28 and TRBJ2-3; 7 bases map to TRBD2. Germline V gene sequence: CDR1 MDHEN, CDR2 SYDVKM. The CDR3 is 14 amino acids. V lost 5 bases to trimming and J lost 5 bases; unmatched junction nucleotides: 7. The CDR3, as DNA: TGTGCCAGCAGTGGAGCGGGAAGGATAGATACGCAGTATTTT. Translating it yields CASSGAGRIDTQYF.

In this sample, this clone turned up once. V and J are TRBV11-2 and TRBJ2-7; 7 positions agree with TRBD1. V lost 8 bases to trimming and J lost 2 bases; unmatched junction nucleotides: 9. Germline V gene lookup returns CDR1 SGHAT and CDR2 FQNNGV. The CDR3 has 14 amino acids. Here the CDR3 reads CASSQGDETYEQYF. The CDR3 nucleotides read TGTGCCAGCTCCCAGGGGGACGAAACCTACGAGCAGTACTTC.

This chain joins TRBV6-6 and TRBJ1-2; no clear D. V gave up 2 bases and J gave up 1 base, with 11 bases separating them. This CDR3 has 15 residues. Germline V gene lookup returns CDR1 MNHNY and CDR2 SVGAGI (reference sequence). The CDR3 DNA follows: TGTGCCAGCAGTTACACCGCTACGATTAACTATGGCTACACCTTC. Translated: CASSYTATINYGYTF.

Of note for this clone: In the same sample, other DNA sequences code for this CDR3. The V and J genes are TRBV27 and TRBJ2-1; D gene uncertain. The CDR3 is 13 amino acids. Germline V gene lookup returns CDR1 MNHEY and CDR2 SMNVEV (reference sequence). Trimming stripped 3 bases from V and 1 base from J, with 4 bases between. The CDR3 nucleotides read TGTGCCAGCAGTTTGGGGTCCTACAATGAGCAGTTCTTC. Amino acid sequence: CASSLGSYNEQFF.

V usage is TRBV28 and J usage is TRBJ2-7, with TRBD1 matching 7 bases. With 5 bases clipped from V and 2 bases from J, the junction kept 9 bases outside the gene matches. CDR3 length: 15 amino acids. Germline loops: CDR1 MDHEN, CDR2 SYDVKM. The CDR3 DNA is TGTGCCAGCAGTCCACCGACAGGGAAGGCCTACGAGCAGTACTTC. It translates to CASSPPTGKAYEQYF.

This chain joins TRBV19 and TRBJ1-2; 8 bases align to TRBD1. Germline loops: CDR1 LNHDA, CDR2 SQIVND (reference sequence). J lost 6 bases, V lost 1 base, and 7 bases had no gene match. The CDR3 covers 15 residues. In DNA form, the CDR3 reads TGTGCCAGTAGTATAGGACAGGGGATTTTTCATGGCTACACCTTC. Translating it yields CASSIGQGIFHGYTF.

This sequence joins TRBV11-2 and TRBJ1-2, with D perhaps TRBD1 (5 bases). Trimming cost V 2 bases and J 0 bases, with 22 bases left between them. The CDR3 is 19 amino acids. The V gene's germline CDR1 is SGHAT and CDR2 FQNNGV. The CDR3 bases are TGTGCCAGCAGCTTATCCACTAGGGAGCAGGGCCCAGCTAACTATGGCTACACCTTC. It yields the protein CASSLSTREQGPANYGYTF.

The rearrangement joins TRBV2 to TRBJ2-3, with D uncertain. The CDR3 totals 14 residues. V gave up 1 base and J gave up 4 bases, with 9 bases separating them. CDR1 SNHLY and CDR2 FYNNEI come from the germline V gene. The CDR3 here is CASSEVRRADTQYF. As DNA, the CDR3 is TGTGCCAGCAGTGAAGTGCGCAGAGCAGATACGCAGTATTTT.

V gene TRBV5-4 combines with J gene TRBJ2-6, with TRBD2 as a possible D gene (6 bases). The CDR3 covers 15 residues. Germline V CDR1 and CDR2: SGHNT, YYREEE (reference sequence). Trimming took off 7 bases at V and 0 bases at J, with 11 bases between the two ends. The CDR3 nucleotides are TGTGCCAGCGGCGGGGTGAGCTCTGGGGCCAACGTCCTGACTTTC. As protein: CASGGVSSGANVLTF.

The chain links TRBV27 to TRBJ1-1; D is perhaps TRBD1 (5 bases). CDR3 length: 12 amino acids. CDR1 is MNHEY, CDR2 SMNVEV, per germline (reference sequence). V was clipped by 5 bases and J by 4 bases, with 8 bases between them. CDR3: CASSPGGTEAFF. CDR3 bases: TGTGCCAGCAGTCCCGGGGGCACTGAAGCTTTCTTT.

V usage is TRBV5-1 and J usage is TRBJ2-1, with 12 bases that match TRBD2. Germline V gene sequence: CDR1 SGHRS, CDR2 YFSETQ. The ends lost 0 bases at V and 9 bases at J; junction bases unmatched: 13. The CDR3 is 18 amino acids. In DNA, the CDR3 is TGCGCCAGCAGCTTGGATCCCCCCTCTAGCGGGAGGGCTCGTGAGCAGTTCTTC. Translated: CASSLDPPSSGRAREQFF.

V gene TRBV19 combines with J gene TRBJ2-5; no clear D gene. V dropped 5 bases and J dropped 5 bases, with 15 bases sitting between them. Germline loops: CDR1 LNHDA, CDR2 SQIVND (reference sequence). This CDR3 has 14 residues. The chain's CDR3 is CASSPHIGRETQYF. In DNA form, the CDR3 reads TGTGCCAGTAGTCCCCACATCGGCCGCGAGACCCAGTACTTC.

The chain has TRBV5-6 and TRBJ2-3; TRBD2 agrees at 9 bases. The V segment lost 4 bases and the J segment 5 bases; nucleotides outside the gene matches: 14. The CDR3 is made up of 17 amino acids. CDR1 is SGHDT, CDR2 YYEEEE, per germline. CDR3 sequence: CASSGTEPGLAGDTQYF. For the CDR3, the DNA is TGTGCCAGCAGCGGGACCGAACCGGGACTAGCAGGAGATACGCAGTATTTT.